The rows below give T cell receptor beta chains drawn from one sample of a study of PD-1 blockade in classical Hodgkin lymphoma. TCRdb's table, derived via immunoSEQ multiplex PCR, lists solely in-frame clones and lacks some. The table includes 40,000 or so clones, around four fifths detected once. The material sequenced was peripheral blood mononuclear cells (PBMCs), taken at baseline. The source is a human donor with classical Hodgkin lymphoma. The CDR3 runs from the conserved cysteine through the conserved F or W. D genes are given only for firm matches.

D gene | J gene | V gene | CDR3 protein | CDR3 DNA
TRBD1 | TRBJ1-2 | TRBV4-3 | CASSQEGQGGYTF | TGCGCCAGCAGCCAAGAGGGACAGGGAGGCTACACCTTC
- | TRBJ2-1 | TRBV6-6 | CASSYSRTYNEQFF | TGTGCCAGCAGTTACTCTCGTACATACAATGAGCAGTTCTTC
TRBD1 | TRBJ2-3 | TRBV19 | CASSMTHGQDLTDTQYF | TGTGCCAGTAGTATGACCCACGGACAGGATCTCACAGATACGCAGTATTTT
TRBD1 | TRBJ1-1 | TRBV2 | CASNIQGQGTEAFF | TGTGCCAGCAATATACAGGGGCAGGGCACTGAAGCTTTCTTT
- | TRBJ2-3 | TRBV30 | CAWKKGLGQIADTQYF | TGTGCCTGGAAAAAGGGGCTCGGACAGATCGCAGATACGCAGTATTTT
TRBD2 | TRBJ2-5 | TRBV5-1 | CASSLAGGEETQYF | TGCGCCAGCAGCTTGGCCGGGGGGGAAGAGACCCAGTACTTC
TRBD1 | TRBJ1-2 | TRBV2 | CASRDRVYGYTF | TGTGCCAGCAGGGACAGGGTATATGGCTACACCTTC
- | TRBJ2-2 | TRBV5-6 | CASSGTETNTGELFF | TGTGCCAGCAGCGGGACGGAGACGAACACCGGGGAGCTGTTTTTT
TRBD1 | TRBJ2-1 | TRBV7-6 | CASSPAVGTGPYNEQFF | TGTGCCAGCAGCCCCGCGGTAGGGACAGGGCCCTACAATGAGCAGTTCTTC
- | TRBJ1-6 | TRBV5-1 | CASSEGNNSPLHF | TGCGCCAGCAGCGAAGGGAATAATTCACCCCTCCACTTT